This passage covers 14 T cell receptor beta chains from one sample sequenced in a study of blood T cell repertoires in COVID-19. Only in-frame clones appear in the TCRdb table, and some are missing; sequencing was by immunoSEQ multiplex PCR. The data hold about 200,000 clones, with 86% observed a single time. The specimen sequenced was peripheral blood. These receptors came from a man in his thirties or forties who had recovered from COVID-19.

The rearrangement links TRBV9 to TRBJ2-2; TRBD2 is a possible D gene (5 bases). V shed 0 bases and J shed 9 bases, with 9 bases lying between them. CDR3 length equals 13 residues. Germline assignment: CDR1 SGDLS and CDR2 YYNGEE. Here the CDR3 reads CASSVVGGRELFF. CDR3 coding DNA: TGTGCCAGCAGCGTAGTAGGAGGTCGGGAGCTGTTTTTT.

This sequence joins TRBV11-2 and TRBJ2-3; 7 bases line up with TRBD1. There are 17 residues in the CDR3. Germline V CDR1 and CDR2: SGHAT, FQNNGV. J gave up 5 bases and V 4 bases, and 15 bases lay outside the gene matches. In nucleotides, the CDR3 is TGTGCCAGCAGCTATGGTGGCAGCAGGGGGTCGATAGATACGCAGTATTTT. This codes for CASSYGGSRGSIDTQYF.

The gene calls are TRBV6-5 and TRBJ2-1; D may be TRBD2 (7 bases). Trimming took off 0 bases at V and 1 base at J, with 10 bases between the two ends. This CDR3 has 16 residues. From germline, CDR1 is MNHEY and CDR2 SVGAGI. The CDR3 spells CASSYSGGPSYNEQFF. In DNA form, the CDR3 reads TGTGCCAGCAGTTACTCGGGGGGGCCATCCTACAATGAGCAGTTCTTC.

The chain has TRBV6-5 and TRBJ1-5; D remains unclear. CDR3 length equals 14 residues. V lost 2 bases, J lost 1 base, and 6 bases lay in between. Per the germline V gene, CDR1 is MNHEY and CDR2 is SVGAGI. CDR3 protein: CASSYPPSNQPQHF. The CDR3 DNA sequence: TGTGCCAGCAGTTACCCCCCGAGCAATCAGCCCCAGCATTTT.

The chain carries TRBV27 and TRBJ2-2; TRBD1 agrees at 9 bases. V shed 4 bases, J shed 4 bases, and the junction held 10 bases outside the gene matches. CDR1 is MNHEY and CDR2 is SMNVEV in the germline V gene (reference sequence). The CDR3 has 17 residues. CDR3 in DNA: TGTGCCAGCAGTTACAGGGGGCATTCTCTGTGCACCGGGGAGCTGTTTTTT. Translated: CASSYRGHSLCTGELFF.

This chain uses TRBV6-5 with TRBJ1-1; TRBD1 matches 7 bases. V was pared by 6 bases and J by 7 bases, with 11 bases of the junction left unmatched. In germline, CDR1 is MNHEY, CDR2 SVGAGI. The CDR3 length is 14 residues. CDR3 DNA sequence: TGTGCCAGCAGCCCCAACTCGGACAGGTTTGAAGCTTTCTTT. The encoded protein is CASSPNSDRFEAFF.

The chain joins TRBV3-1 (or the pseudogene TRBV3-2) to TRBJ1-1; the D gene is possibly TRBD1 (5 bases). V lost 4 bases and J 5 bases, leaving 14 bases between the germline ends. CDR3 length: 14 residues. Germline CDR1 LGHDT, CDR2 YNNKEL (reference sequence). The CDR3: CASSPWDWSTEAFF. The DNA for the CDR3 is TGTGCCAGCAGCCCGTGGGACTGGTCGACTGAAGCTTTCTTT.

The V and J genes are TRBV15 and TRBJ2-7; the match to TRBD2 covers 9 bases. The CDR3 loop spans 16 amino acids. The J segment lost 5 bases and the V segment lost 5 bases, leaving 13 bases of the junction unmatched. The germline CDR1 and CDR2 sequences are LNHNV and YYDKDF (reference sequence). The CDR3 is CATSGLVAGALDEQYF. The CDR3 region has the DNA TGTGCCACCAGCGGGCTGGTAGCGGGGGCCCTCGACGAGCAGTACTTC.

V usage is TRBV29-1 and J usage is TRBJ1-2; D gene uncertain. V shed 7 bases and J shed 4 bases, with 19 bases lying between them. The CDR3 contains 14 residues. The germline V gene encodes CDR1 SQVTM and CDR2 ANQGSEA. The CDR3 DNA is TGCAGCGCTGGGCCCAACCGGGAGCCCTATGGCTACACCTTC. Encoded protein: CSAGPNREPYGYTF.

The CDR3 here is CASSLSGARLAGDTQYF. The CDR3 nucleotides are TGTGCCAGCAGCCTAAGCGGGGCCCGACTAGCAGGGGATACGCAGTATTTT. The chain uses TRBV3-1 (or the pseudogene TRBV3-2) and TRBJ2-3; 7 nucleotides match TRBD2. CDR3 size: 17 residues. The V and J ends lost 4 bases and 6 bases, in that order; junction bases with no gene match: 16. Looked up from germline, CDR1 is LGHDT and CDR2 is YNNKEL (reference sequence).

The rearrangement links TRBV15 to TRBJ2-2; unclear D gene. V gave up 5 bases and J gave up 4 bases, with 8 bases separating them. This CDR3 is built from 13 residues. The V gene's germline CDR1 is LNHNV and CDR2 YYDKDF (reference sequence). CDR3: CATSEDFTGELFF. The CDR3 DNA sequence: TGTGCCACCAGCGAAGACTTCACCGGGGAGCTGTTTTTT.

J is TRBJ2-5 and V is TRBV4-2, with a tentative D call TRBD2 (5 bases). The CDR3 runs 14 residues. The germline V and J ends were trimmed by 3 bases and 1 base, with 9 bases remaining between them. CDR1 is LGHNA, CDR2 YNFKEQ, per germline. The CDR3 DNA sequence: TGTGCCAGCAGCCATCCCGGGGTCCAAGAGACCCAGTACTTC. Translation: CASSHPGVQETQYF.

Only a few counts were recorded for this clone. As DNA, the CDR3 is TGTGCCAGCAGCCAAGATGATGCGGGTCCGGTCACCGGGGAGCTGTTTTTT. Amino acid sequence: CASSQDDAGPVTGELFF. The gene calls are TRBV4-2 and TRBJ2-2; perhaps TRBD2 as D (5 bases). CDR1 LGHNA and CDR2 YNFKEQ come from the germline V gene. This CDR3 is built from 17 residues. V was pared by 0 bases and J by 4 bases, with 15 bases between.

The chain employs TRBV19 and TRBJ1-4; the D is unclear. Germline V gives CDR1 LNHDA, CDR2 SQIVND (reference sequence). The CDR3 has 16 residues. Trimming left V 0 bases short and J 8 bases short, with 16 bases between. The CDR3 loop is CASSIDVSIRGEKLFF. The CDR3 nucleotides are TGTGCCAGTAGTATAGATGTTTCCATCCGGGGAGAAAAACTGTTTTTT.